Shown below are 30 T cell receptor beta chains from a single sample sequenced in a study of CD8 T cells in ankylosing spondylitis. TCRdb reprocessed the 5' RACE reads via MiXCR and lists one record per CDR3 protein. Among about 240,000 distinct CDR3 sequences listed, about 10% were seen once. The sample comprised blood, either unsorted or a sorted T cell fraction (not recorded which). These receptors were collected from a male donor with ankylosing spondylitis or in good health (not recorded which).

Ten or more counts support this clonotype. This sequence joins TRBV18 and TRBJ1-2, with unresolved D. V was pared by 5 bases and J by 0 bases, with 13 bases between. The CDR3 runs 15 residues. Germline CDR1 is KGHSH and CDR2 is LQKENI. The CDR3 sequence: CASSSSRNSNYGYTF. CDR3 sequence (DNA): TGTGCCAGCTCATCCTCCAGAAACTCTAACTATGGCTACACCTTC.

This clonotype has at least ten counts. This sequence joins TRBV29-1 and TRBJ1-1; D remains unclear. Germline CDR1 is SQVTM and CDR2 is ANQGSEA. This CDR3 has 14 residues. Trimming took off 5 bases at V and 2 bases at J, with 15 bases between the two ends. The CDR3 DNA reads TGCAGCGTTTCCCGCGTTGGGAGTAACACTGAAGCTTTCTTT. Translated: CSVSRVGSNTEAFF.

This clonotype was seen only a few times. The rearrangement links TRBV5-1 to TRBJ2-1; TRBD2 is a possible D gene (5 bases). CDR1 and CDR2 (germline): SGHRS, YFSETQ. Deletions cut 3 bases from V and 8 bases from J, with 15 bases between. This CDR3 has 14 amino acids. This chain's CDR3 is CASSSAVLQYEQFF. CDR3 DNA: TGCGCCAGCAGCTCAGCGGTCTTACAATATGAGCAGTTCTTC. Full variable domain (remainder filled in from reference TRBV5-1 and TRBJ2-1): KAGVTQTPRYLIKTRGQQVTLSCSPISGHRSVSWYQQTPGQGLQFLFEYFSETQRNKGNFPGRFSGRQFSNSRSEMNVSTLELGDSALYLCASSSAVLQYEQFFGPGTRLTVL.

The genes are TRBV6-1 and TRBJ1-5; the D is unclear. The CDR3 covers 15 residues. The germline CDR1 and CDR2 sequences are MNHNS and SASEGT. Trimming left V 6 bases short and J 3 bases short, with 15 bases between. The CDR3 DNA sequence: TGTGCCAGCAGCCGTGACCGGGGAGACAATCAGCCCCAGCATTTT. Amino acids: CASSRDRGDNQPQHF.

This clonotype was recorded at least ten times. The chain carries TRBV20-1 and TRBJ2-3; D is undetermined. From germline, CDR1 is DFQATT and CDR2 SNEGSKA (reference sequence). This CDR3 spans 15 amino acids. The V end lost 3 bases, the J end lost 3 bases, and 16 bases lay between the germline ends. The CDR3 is CSASVPLAWTDTQYF. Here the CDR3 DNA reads TGCAGTGCTAGCGTTCCTTTGGCTTGGACAGATACGCAGTATTTT.

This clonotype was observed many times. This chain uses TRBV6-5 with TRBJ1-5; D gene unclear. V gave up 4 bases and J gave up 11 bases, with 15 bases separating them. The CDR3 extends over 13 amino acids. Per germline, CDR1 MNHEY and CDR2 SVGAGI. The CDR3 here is CASSFSGRSAQHF. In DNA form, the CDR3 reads TGTGCCAGCAGTTTTTCAGGACGCTCGGCCCAGCATTTT.

CDR3 DNA: TGTGCCAGCAGTTTCGGGGGACAGTTGAATGAGCAGTTCTTC. This translates into CASSFGGQLNEQFF. The V and J genes are TRBV27 and TRBJ2-1, with a possible D match to TRBD1 (7 bases). V gave up 3 bases and J gave up 7 bases, with 13 bases separating them. Germline assignment: CDR1 MNHEY and CDR2 SMNVEV (reference sequence). The CDR3 totals 14 residues.

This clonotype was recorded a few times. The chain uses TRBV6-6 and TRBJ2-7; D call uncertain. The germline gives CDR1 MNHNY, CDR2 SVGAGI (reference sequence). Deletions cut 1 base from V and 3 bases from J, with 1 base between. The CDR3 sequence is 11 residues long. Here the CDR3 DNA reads TGTGCCAGCAGTTACTTCTACGAGCAGTACTTC. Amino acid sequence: CASSYFYEQYF.

The CDR3 here is CASSYSGSGDEQFF. For the CDR3, the DNA is TGTGCCAGCAGTTACTCGGGCAGCGGGGATGAGCAGTTCTTC. The chain employs TRBV6-5 and TRBJ2-1; 7 positions match TRBD2. CDR3 length equals 14 residues. Germline V CDR1 and CDR2: MNHEY, SVGAGI. V dropped 0 bases and J dropped 8; count of bases not matched to a gene: 4.

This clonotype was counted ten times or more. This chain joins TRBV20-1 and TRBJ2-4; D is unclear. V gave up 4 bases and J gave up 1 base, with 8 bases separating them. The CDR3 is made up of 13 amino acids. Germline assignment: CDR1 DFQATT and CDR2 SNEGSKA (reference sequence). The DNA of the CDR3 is TGCAGTGCTACCAATTGGGCCAAAAACATTCAGTACTTC. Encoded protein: CSATNWAKNIQYF.

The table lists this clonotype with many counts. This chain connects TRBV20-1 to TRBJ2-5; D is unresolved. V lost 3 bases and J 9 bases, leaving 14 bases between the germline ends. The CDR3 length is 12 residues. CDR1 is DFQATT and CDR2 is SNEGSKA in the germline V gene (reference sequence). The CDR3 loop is CSARPPGLSQYF. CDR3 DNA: TGCAGTGCTAGGCCCCCAGGCCTGTCCCAGTACTTC.

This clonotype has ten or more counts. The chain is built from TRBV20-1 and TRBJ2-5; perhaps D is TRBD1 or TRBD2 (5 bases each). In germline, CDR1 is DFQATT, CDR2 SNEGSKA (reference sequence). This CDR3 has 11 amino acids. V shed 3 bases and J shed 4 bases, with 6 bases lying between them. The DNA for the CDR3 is TGCAGTGCTAGCGGGGCAGAGACCCAGTACTTC. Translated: CSASGAETQYF.

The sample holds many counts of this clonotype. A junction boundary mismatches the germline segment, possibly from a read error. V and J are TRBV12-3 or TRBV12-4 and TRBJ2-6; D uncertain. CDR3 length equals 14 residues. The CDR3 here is CASSPSSGANVLTF. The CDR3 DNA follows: TGCGCCAGCAGCCCATCATCTGGGGCCAACGTCCTGACTTTC.

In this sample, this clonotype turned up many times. CDR3 nucleotides: TGTGCCAGCAGAGCCCCCCTCGGGGTGGGCACTGAAGCTTTCTTT. It encodes CASRAPLGVGTEAFF. V gene TRBV12-3 or TRBV12-4 combines with J gene TRBJ1-1; no definite D call. V was pared by 6 bases and J by 4 bases, with 18 bases between. The CDR3 is made up of 15 amino acids.

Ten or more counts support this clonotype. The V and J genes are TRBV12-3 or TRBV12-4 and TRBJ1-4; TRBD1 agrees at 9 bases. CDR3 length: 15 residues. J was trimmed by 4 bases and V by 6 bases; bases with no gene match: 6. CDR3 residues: CASSRMTGGNEKLFF. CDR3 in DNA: TGTGCCAGCAGCCGTATGACAGGGGGTAATGAAAAACTGTTTTTT.

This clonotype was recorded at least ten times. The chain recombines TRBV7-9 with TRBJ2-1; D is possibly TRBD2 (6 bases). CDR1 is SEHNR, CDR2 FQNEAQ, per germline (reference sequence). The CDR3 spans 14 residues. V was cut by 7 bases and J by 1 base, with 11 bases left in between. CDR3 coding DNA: TGTGCCAGCACTACGGGAGCATCCTACAATGAGCAGTTCTTC. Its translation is CASTTGASYNEQFF.

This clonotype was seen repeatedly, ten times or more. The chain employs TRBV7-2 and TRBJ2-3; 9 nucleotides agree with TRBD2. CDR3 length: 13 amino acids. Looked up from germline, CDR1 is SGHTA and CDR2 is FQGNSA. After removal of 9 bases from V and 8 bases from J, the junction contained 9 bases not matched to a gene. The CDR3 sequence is CASSLTSGVTQYF. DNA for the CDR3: TGTGCCAGTTCCCTGACTAGCGGTGTTACGCAGTATTTT.

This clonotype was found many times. For the CDR3, the DNA is TGCAGTGCTAGTAACCCTAGCGGCGGCCTCTACGAGCAGTACTTC. Translated: CSASNPSGGLYEQYF. The chain links TRBV20-1 to TRBJ2-7; TRBD2 aligns across 7 bases. CDR1 is DFQATT, CDR2 SNEGSKA, per germline (reference sequence). J gave up 3 bases and V 3 bases, and 11 bases lay outside the gene matches. This CDR3 contains 15 residues.

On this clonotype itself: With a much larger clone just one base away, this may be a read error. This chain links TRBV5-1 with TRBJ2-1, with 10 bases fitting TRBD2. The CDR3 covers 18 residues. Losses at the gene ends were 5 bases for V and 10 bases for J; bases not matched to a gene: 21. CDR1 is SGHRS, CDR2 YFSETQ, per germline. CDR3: CASRTEPGGLAGGHEQFF. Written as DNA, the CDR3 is TGCGCCAGCAGGACCGAACCCGGGGGTTTAGCGGGAGGACACGAGCAGTTCTTC. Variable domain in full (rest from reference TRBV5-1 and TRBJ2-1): KAGVTQTPRYLIKTRGQQVTLSCSPISGHRSVSWYQQTPGQGLQFLFEYFSETQRNKGNFPGRFSGRQFSNSRSEMNVSTLELGDSALYLCASRTEPGGLAGGHEQFFGPGTRLTVL.

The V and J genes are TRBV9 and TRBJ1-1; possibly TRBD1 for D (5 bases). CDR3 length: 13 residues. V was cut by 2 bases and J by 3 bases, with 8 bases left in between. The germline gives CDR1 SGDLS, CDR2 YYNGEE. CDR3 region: CASSVQGYTEAFF. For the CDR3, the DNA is TGTGCCAGCAGCGTTCAGGGATACACTGAAGCTTTCTTT.

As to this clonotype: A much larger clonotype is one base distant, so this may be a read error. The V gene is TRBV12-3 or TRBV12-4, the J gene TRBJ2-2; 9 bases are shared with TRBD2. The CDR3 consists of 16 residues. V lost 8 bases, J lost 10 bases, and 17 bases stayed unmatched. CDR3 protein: CASGPTYAGGLEELFF. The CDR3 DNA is TGTGCCAGCGGTCCGACCTATGCGGGGGGGCTGGAGGAGCTGTTTTTT.

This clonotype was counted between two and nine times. CDR3 DNA sequence: TGTGCCAGCAGCAGTCAGGTCTCAAACACCATATATTTT. Translated, it gives CASSSQVSNTIYF. The rearrangement joins TRBV11-2 to TRBJ1-3; D remains unclear. This CDR3 contains 13 residues. Per the germline V gene, CDR1 is SGHAT and CDR2 is FQNNGV. V shed 5 bases and J shed 6 bases, with 11 bases lying between them.

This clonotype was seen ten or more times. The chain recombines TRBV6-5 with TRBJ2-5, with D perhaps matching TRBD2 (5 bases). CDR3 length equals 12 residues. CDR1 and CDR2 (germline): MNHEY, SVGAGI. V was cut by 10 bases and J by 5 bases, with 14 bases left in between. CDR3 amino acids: CATQTGYETQYF. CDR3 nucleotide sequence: TGTGCCACTCAAACGGGGTACGAGACCCAGTACTTC.

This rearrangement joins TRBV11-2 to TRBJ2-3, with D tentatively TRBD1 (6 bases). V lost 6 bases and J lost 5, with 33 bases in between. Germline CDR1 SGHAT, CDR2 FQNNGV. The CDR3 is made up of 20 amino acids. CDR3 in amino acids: CASSSKGDKVQPLLGDTQYF. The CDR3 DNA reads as TGTGCCAGCAGTTCAAAAGGGGACAAGGTTCAACCGCTACTGGGAGATACGCAGTATTTT.

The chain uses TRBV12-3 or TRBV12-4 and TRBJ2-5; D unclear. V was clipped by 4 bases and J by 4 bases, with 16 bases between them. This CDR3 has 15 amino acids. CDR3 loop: CASSSIVMTGETQYF. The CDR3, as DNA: TGTGCCAGCAGTTCCATTGTGATGACGGGAGAGACCCAGTACTTC.

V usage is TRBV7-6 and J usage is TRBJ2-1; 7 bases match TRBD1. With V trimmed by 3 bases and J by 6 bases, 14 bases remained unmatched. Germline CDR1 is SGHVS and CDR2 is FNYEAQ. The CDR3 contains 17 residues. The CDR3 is CASSLLPTGTEFNEQFF. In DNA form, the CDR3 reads TGTGCCAGCAGCTTGCTCCCAACCGGGACAGAATTCAATGAGCAGTTCTTC.

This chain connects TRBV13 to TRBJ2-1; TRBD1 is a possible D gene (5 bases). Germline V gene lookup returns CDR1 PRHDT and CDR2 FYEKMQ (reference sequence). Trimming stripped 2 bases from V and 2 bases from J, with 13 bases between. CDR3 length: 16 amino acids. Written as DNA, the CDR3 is TGTGCCAGCAGCTTATTCGACAGTCCAGCCTACAATGAGCAGTTCTTC. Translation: CASSLFDSPAYNEQFF.

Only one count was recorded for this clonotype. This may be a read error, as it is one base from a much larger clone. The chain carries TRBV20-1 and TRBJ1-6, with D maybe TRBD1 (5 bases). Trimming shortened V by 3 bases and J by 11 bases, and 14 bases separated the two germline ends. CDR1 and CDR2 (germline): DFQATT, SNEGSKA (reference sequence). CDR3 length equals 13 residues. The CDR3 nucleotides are TGCAGTGCTAGCGGGACGGGGAATCCACCCCTCCACTTT. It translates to CSASGTGNPPLHF.

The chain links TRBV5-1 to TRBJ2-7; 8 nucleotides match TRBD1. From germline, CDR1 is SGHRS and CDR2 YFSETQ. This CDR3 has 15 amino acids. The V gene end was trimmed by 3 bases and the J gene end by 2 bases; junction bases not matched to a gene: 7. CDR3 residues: CASSSQGTGPYEQYF. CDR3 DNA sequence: TGCGCCAGCAGCTCTCAAGGGACAGGACCCTACGAGCAGTACTTC.

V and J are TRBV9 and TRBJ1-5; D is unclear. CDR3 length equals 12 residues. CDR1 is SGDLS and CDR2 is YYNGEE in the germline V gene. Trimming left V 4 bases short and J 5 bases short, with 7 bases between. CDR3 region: CASSNYDQPQHF. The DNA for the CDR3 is TGTGCCAGCAGCAACTACGATCAGCCCCAGCATTTT.